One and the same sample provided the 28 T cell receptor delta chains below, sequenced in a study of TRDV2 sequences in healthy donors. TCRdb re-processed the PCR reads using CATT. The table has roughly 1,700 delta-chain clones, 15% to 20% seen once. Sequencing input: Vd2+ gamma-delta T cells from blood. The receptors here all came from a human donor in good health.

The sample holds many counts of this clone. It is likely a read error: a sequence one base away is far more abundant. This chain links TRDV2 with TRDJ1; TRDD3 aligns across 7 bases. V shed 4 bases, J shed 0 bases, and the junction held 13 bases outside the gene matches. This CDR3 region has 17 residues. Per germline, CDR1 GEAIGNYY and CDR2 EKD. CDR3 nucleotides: TGTGCCTGTGAAAGTCTTAATGGGGGACCCTACACCGATAAACTCATCTTT. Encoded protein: CACESLNGGPYTDKLIF.

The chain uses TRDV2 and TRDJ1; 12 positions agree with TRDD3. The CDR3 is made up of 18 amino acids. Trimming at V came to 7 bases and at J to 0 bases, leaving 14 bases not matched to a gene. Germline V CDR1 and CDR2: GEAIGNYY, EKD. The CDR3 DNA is TGTGCCTGCTCCCTACTGGGGGATACAGTATCGTACACCGATAAACTCATCTTT. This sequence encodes CACSLLGDTVSYTDKLIF.

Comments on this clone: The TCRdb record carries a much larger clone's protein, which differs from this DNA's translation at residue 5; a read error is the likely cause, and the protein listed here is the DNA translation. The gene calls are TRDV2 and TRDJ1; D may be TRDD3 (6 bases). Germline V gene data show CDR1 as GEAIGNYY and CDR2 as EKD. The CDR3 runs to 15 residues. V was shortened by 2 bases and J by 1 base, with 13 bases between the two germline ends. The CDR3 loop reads CACDKLGFRTDKLIF. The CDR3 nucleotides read TGTGCCTGTGACAAACTGGGATTCCGCACCGATAAACTCATCTTT.

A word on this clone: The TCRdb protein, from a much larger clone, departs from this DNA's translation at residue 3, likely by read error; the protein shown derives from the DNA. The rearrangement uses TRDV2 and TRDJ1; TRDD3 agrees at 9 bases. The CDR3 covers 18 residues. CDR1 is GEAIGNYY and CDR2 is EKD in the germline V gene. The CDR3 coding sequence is TGTGCCTTTGACACTCTGCGTCAGACTGGGGGACCCACCGATAAACTCATCTTT. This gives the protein CAFDTLRQTGGPTDKLIF.

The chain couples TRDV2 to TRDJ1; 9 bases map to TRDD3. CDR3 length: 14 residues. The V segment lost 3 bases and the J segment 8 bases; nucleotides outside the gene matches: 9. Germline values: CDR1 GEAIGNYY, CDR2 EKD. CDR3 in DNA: TGTGCCTGTGACTCCCTACTGGGGGACTCCAAACTCATCTTT. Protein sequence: CACDSLLGDSKLIF.

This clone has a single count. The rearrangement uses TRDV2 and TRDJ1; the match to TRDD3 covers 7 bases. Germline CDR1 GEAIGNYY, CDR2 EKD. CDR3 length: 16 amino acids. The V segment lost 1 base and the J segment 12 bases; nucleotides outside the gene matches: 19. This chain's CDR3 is CACDTGGYASTGEIIF. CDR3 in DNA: TGTGCCTGTGACACGGGCGGATACGCCTCAACTGGGGAGATCATCTTT.

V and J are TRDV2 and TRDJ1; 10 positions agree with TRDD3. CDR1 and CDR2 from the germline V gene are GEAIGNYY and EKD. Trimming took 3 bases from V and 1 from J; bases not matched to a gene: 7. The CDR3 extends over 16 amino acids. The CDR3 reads CACDAWGIGSTDKLIF. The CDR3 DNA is TGTGCCTGTGACGCCTGGGGGATAGGGTCCACCGATAAACTCATCTTT.

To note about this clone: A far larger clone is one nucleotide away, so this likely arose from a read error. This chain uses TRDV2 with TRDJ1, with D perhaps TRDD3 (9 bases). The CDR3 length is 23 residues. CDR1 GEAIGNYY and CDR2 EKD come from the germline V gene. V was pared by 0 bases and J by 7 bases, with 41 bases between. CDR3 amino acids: CACDTVTLGLPTGPGDTSVKLIF. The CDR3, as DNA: TGTGCCTGTGACACCGTAACATTAGGTCTTCCTACTGGACCGGGGGATACTTCGGTTAAACTCATCTTT.

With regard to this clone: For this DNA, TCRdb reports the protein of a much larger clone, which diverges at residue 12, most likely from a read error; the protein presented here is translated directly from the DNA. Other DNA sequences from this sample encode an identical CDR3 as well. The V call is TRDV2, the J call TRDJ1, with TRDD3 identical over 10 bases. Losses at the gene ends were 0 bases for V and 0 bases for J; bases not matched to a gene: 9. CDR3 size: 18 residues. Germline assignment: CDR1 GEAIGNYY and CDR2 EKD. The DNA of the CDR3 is TGTGCCTGTGACACCCTAGCGCTGGGGGATAGGTACACCGATAAACTCATCTTT. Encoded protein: CACDTLALGDRYTDKLIF.

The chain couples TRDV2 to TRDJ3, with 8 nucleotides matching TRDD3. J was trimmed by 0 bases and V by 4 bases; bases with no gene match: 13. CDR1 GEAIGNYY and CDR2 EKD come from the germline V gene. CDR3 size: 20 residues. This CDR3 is CACESLTGGSGSWDTRQMFF. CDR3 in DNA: TGTGCCTGTGAAAGTCTTACTGGGGGTTCTGGCTCCTGGGACACCCGACAGATGTTTTTC.

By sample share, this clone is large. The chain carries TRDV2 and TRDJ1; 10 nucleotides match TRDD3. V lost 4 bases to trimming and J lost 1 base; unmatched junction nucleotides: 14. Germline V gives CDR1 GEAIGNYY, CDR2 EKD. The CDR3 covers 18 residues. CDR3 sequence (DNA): TGTGCCTGTGAGCGGCTCTCCTTGGGGGATACTACCACCGATAAACTCATCTTT. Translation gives CACERLSLGDTTTDKLIF.

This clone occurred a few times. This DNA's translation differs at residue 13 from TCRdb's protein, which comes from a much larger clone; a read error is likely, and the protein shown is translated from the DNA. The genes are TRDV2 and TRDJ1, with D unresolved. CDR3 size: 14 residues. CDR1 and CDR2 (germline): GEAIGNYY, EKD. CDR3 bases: TGTGCCTGTGACACTCTTCAACAGGCCGATAAACTCACCTTT. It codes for CACDTLQQADKLTF.

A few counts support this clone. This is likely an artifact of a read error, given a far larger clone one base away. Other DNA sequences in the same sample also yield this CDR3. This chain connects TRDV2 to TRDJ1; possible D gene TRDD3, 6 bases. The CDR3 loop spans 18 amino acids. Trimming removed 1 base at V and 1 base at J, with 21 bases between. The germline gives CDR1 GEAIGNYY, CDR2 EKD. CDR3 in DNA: TGTGCCTGTGACACTCTGCGTCAGACAGGGGGACCCACCGATAAACTCATCTTT. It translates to CACDTLRQTGGPTDKLIF.

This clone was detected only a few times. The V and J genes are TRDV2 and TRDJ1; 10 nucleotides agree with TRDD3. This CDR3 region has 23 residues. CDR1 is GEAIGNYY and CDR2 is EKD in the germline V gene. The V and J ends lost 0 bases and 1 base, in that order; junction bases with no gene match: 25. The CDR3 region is CACDTVTLGLPTGLGDLTDKLIF. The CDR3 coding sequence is TGTGCCTGTGACACCGTAACATTAGGTCTTCCTACTGGACTGGGGGATCTCACCGATAAACTCATCTTT.

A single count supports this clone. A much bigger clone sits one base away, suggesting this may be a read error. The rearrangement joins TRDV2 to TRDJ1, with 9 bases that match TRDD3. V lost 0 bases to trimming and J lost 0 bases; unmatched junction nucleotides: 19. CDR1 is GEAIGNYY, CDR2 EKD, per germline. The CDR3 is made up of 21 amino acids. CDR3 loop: CACDTLPSGATGGPYTDKLIF. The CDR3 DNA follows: TGTGCCTGTGACACCTTGCCTTCCGGAGCGACTGGGGGACCCTACACCGATAAACTCATCTTT.

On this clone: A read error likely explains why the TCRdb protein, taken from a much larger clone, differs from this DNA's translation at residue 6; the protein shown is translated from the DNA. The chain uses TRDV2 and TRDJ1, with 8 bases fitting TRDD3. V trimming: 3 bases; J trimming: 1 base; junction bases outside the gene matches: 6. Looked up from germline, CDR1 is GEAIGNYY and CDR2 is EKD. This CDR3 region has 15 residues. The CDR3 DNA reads TGTGCCTGTGACCTACCGGGGGATAGCACCGATAAACTCATCTTT. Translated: CACDLPGDSTDKLIF.

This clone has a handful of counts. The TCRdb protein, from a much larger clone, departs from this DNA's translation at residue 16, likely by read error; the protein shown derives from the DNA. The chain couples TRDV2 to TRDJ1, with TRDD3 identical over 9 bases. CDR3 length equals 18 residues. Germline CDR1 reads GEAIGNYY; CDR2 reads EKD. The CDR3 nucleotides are TGTGCCTGTGACACTCTGCGTCAGACTGGGGGACCCACCGATAAACACATCTTT. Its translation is CACDTLRQTGGPTDKHIF.

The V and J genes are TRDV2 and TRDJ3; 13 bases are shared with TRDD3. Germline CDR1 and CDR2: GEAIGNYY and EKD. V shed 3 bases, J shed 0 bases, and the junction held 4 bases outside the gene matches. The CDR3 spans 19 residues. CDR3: CACDLLGDTVSWDTRQMFF. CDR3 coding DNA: TGTGCCTGTGACCTACTGGGGGATACGGTCTCCTGGGACACCCGACAGATGTTTTTC.

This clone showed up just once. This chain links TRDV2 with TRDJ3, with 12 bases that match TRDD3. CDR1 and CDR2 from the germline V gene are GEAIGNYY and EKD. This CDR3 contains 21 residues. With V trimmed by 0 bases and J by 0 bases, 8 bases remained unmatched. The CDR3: CACDTVPAGGYASWDTRQMFF. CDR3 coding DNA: TGTGCCTGTGACACCGTACCGGCTGGGGGATACGCCTCCTGGGACACCCGACAGATGTTTTTC.

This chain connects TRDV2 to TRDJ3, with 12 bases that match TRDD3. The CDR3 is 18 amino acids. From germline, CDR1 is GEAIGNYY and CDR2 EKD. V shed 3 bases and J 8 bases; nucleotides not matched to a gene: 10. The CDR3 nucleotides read TGTGCCTGTGACCTACTGGGGGATACTGGCCCGTACACCCGACAGATGTTTTTC. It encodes CACDLLGDTGPYTRQMFF.

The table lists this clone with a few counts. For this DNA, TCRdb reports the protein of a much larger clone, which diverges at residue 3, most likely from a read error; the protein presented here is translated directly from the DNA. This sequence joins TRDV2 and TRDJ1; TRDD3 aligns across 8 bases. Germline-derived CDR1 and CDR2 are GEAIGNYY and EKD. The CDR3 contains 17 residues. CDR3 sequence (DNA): TGTGCCTTTGACACCGTTCAGCTGGGGGAGAACACCGATAAACTCATCTTT. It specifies CAFDTVQLGENTDKLIF.

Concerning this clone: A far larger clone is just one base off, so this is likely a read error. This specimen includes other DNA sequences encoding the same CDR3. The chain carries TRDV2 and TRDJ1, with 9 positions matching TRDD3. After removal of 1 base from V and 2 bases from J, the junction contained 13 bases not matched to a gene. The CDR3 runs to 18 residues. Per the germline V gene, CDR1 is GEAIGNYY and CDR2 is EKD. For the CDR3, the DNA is TGTGCCTGTGACACTCTGCGTCAGACTGGGGGACCAACCGATAAACTCATCTTT. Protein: CACDTLRQTGGPTDKLIF.

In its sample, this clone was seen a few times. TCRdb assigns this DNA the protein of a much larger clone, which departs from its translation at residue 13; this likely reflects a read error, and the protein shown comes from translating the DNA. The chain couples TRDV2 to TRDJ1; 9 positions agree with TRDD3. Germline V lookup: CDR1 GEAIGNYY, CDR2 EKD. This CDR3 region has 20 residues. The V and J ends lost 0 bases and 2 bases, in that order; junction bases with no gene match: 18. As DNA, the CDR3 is TGTGCCTGTGACACCGGGGCCTTACTGGGGGAGTCATACCGAACCGATAAACTCATCTTT. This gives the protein CACDTGALLGESYRTDKLIF.

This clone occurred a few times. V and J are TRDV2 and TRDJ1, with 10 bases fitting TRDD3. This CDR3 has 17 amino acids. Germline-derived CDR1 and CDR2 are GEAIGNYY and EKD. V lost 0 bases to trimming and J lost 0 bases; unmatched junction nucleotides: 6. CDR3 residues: CACDTLGDMLYTDKLIF. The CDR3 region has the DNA TGTGCCTGTGACACCCTGGGGGATATGCTGTACACCGATAAACTCATCTTT.

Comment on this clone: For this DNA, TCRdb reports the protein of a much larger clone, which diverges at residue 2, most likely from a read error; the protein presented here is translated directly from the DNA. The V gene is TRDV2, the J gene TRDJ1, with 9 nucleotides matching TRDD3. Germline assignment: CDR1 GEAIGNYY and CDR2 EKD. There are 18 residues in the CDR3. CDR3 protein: CSCDTLRQTGGPTDKLIF. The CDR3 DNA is TGTTCCTGTGACACTCTGCGTCAGACTGGGGGACCCACCGATAAACTCATCTTT.

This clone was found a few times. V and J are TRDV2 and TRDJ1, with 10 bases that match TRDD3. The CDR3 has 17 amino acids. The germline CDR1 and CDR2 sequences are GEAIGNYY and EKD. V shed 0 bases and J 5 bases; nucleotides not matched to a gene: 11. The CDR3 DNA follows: TGTGCCTGTGACACCCTAGCGCTGGGGGATAATCAGGATAAACTCATCTTT. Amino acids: CACDTLALGDNQDKLIF.

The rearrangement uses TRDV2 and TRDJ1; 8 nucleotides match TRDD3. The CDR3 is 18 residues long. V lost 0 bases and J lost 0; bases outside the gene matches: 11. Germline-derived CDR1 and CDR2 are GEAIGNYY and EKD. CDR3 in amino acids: CACDTVGDTVSYTDKLIF. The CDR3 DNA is TGTGCCTGTGACACCGTCGGGGATACAGTATCGTACACCGATAAACTCATCTTT.

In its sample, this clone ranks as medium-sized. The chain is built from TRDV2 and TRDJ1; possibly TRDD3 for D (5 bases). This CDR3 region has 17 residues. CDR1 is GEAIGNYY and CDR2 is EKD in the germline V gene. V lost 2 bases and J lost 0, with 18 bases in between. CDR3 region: CACDKVGPEGNTDKLIF. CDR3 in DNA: TGTGCCTGTGACAAGGTGGGGCCCGAGGGGAACACCGATAAACTCATCTTT.